The source of this T cell receptor (beta chain) is a study of T cells in Graves' hyperthyroidism and ophthalmopathy. RNA transcripts yielded amplified TCR beta CDR3 regions. In the first-round RT-PCR of the TCR CDR3, the HTBI primer set was used. TCRdb redid the calling of the multiplex PCR reads with MiXCR, one entry per CDR3 protein. The sample yields hundreds of thousands of distinct CDR3 sequences, 15% to 20% seen once. The CDR3 totals 19 residues. V lost 0 bases and J lost 2, with 17 bases in between. Germline V gene lookup returns CDR1 SGHVS and CDR2 FNYEAQ. The sequenced sample was blood. This chain connects TRBV7-6 to TRBJ2-6, with D tentatively TRBD1 (6 bases). This receptor was taken from a woman between 18 and 29 years old with Graves' ophthalmopathy. The CDR3 DNA sequence: TGTGCCAGCAGCTTAGCCTCTTCAGGGGCATCGACTGGGGCCAACGTCCTGACTTTC. Translated: CASSLASSGASTGANVLTF.